This entry lists 24 T cell receptor beta chains sequenced from one sample in a study of early T cells in non-severe SARS-CoV-2 infection. TCRdb fed the 5' RACE reads into MiXCR, producing one record per CDR3 protein. Found here are around 45,000 distinct CDR3 sequences, 7% to 8% of them singletons; the top ten hold approximately 8%. Material for sequencing was whole blood. The source is an adult who was a healthcare worker with PCR-confirmed SARS-CoV-2 infection or an uninfected control (not recorded which).

This rearrangement joins TRBV11-2 to TRBJ1-2; no definite D call. Germline-derived CDR1 and CDR2 are SGHAT and FQNNGV. The CDR3 spans 14 residues. Trimming pared 4 bases from V and 0 bases from J, leaving 9 bases between. The CDR3 DNA sequence: TGTGCCAGCAGCTCCGGCGGCCCTAACTATGGCTACACCTTC. It specifies CASSSGGPNYGYTF. Full variable domain (outside the CDR3, taken from reference TRBV11-2 and TRBJ1-2): EAGVAQSPRYKIIEKRQSVAFWCNPISGHATLYWYQQILGQGPKLLIQFQNNGVVDDSQLPKDRFSAERLKGVDSTLKIQPAKLEDSAVYLCASSSGGPNYGYTFGSGTRLTVV.

The rearrangement joins TRBV27 to TRBJ1-5, with unresolved D. Trimming shortened V by 5 bases and J by 0 bases, and 8 bases separated the two germline ends. The CDR3 has 14 amino acids. Germline CDR1 MNHEY, CDR2 SMNVEV (reference sequence). The CDR3 DNA reads TGTGCCAGCAGTGTGAGTCATAGCAATCAGCCCCAGCATTTT. This translates into CASSVSHSNQPQHF.

In this sample, this clonotype turned up a few times. The genes are TRBV4-1 and TRBJ2-5; D perhaps matches TRBD1 (6 bases). The CDR3 is 18 amino acids. Germline V gene lookup returns CDR1 MGHRA and CDR2 YSYEKL. Trimming shortened V by 0 bases and J by 5 bases, and 22 bases separated the two germline ends. DNA for the CDR3: TGCGCCAGCAGCCAAGATACACCCCGACAGGCCTGGTATGAGACCCAGTACTTC. As protein: CASSQDTPRQAWYETQYF.

This clonotype was detected ten times or more. V gene TRBV12-3 or TRBV12-4 combines with J gene TRBJ1-4, with D perhaps TRBD1 (5 bases). The CDR3 has 13 amino acids. Trimming cost V 2 bases and J 8 bases, with 9 bases left between them. CDR3 bases: TGTGCCAGCAGTTTATCTGAGGGGGAAAAACTGTTTTTT. This sequence encodes CASSLSEGEKLFF.

This chain links TRBV20-1 with TRBJ2-3, with 10 nucleotides matching TRBD2. The CDR3 has 13 residues. Germline CDR1 reads DFQATT; CDR2 reads SNEGSKA (reference sequence). Written as DNA, the CDR3 is TGCAACCCCGGGACTAGCGTTTCAGATACGCAGTATTTT. Translated, it gives CNPGTSVSDTQYF.

This clonotype was seen ten or more times. J is TRBJ2-5 and V is TRBV21-1; TRBD2 reflects the table's D call only, with no check against the DNA. TRBV21-1 is flagged as a pseudogene. The CDR3 loop spans 16 amino acids. The DNA for the CDR3 is TGTGCCACCCCGGTACTAAATGTAGCGGGGGAAGAGACCCAGTACTTC. This codes for CATPVLNVAGEETQYF.

By its share, this clonotype is medium-sized (0.01 to 0.1%). The rearrangement joins TRBV29-1 to TRBJ2-7; perhaps TRBD2 as D (6 bases). The CDR3 is 13 amino acids. V was pared by 1 base and J by 2 bases, with 9 bases between. Per germline, CDR1 SQVTM and CDR2 ANQGSEA. CDR3 nucleotides: TGCAGCGTTGAAGGGGGGGTGGCCTACGAGCAGTACTTC. This translates into CSVEGGVAYEQYF.

This clonotype was observed a few times. This chain's CDR3 is CAISPETYEQYF. Here the CDR3 DNA reads TGTGCCATCAGCCCAGAAACCTACGAGCAGTACTTC. The chain has TRBV10-3 and TRBJ2-7; D not certain. CDR1 ENHRY and CDR2 SYGVKD come from the germline V gene. The V end lost 6 bases, the J end lost 2 bases, and 8 bases lay between the germline ends. The CDR3 is made up of 12 amino acids.

This clonotype was seen ten or more times. This chain connects TRBV20-1 to TRBJ1-1; unclear D gene. The germline V gene encodes CDR1 DFQATT and CDR2 SNEGSKA (reference sequence). Trimming removed 1 base at V and 6 bases at J, with 6 bases between. This CDR3 region has 11 residues. The CDR3, as DNA: TGCAGTGCTAGAGTTGGCGCTGAAGCTTTCTTT. Translation gives CSARVGAEAFF.

The chain has TRBV7-2 and TRBJ2-2; D remains ambiguous. CDR1 is SGHTA and CDR2 is FQGNSA in the germline V gene. The CDR3 loop spans 14 amino acids. V was cut by 5 bases and J by 0 bases, with 7 bases left in between. The CDR3 sequence: CASSLDTNTGELFF. In DNA form, the CDR3 reads TGTGCCAGCAGCCTAGACACGAACACCGGGGAGCTGTTTTTT.

For this clonotype: This may come from a read error, since a much larger clone is one base off. V gene TRBV19 combines with J gene TRBJ2-6; D unresolved. The germline CDR1 and CDR2 sequences are LNHDA and SQIVND (reference sequence). There are 15 residues in the CDR3. CDR3 protein: CTSSIWHSGANVLTF. CDR3 DNA: TGTACCAGTAGTATCTGGCACTCTGGGGCCAACGTCCTGACTTTC.

This clonotype was recorded at least ten times. The chain carries TRBV29-1 and TRBJ2-5, with D hard to call. The CDR3 covers 12 residues. Trimming took 3 bases from V and 2 from J, leaving 7 bases between them. Germline V CDR1 and CDR2: SQVTM, ANQGSEA. The CDR3 DNA is TGCAGCGTTGAGACGAGACAAGAGACCCAGTACTTC. This translates into CSVETRQETQYF.

This clonotype has just a few counts. The rearrangement links TRBV28 to TRBJ1-3, with D tentatively TRBD1 (5 bases). Germline loops: CDR1 MDHEN, CDR2 SYDVKM. This CDR3 region has 15 residues. V dropped 5 bases and J dropped 0 bases, with 11 bases sitting between them. CDR3 in amino acids: CASSGHTYSGNTIYF. CDR3 DNA: TGTGCCAGCAGTGGACACACCTACTCTGGAAACACCATATATTTT.

This clonotype was picked up many times. This rearrangement joins TRBV6-5 to TRBJ1-1; D gene uncertain. Trimming cost V 2 bases and J 5 bases, with 9 bases left between them. The CDR3 is 13 residues long. The V gene's germline CDR1 is MNHEY and CDR2 SVGAGI. CDR3 DNA sequence: TGTGCCAGCAGTTACCATCGAGGGACTGAAGCTTTCTTT. Its protein product is CASSYHRGTEAFF.

The chain joins TRBV3-1 to TRBJ1-4, with unresolved D. CDR1 is LGHDT, CDR2 YNNKEL, per germline (reference sequence). The V gene lost 0 bases and the J gene lost 9 bases, with 5 bases spanning the gap. This CDR3 has 12 amino acids. CDR3 DNA sequence: TGTGCCAGCAGCCAAGACAGGAAAAAACTGTTTTTT. Protein sequence: CASSQDRKKLFF.

A few counts support this clonotype. The rearrangement uses TRBV19 and TRBJ2-7; tentatively, D is TRBD2 (6 bases). CDR1 and CDR2 from the germline V gene are LNHDA and SQIVND (reference sequence). CDR3 size: 13 residues. V was shortened by 7 bases and J by 3 bases, with 13 bases between the two germline ends. Written as DNA, the CDR3 is TGTGCCAGTACTGGAGGGCAGGGCTACGAGCAGTACTTC. This translates into CASTGGQGYEQYF.

This clonotype was observed at least ten times. V gene TRBV27 combines with J gene TRBJ2-1, with D perhaps matching TRBD2 (6 bases). Germline V gene sequence: CDR1 MNHEY, CDR2 SMNVEV (reference sequence). The CDR3 is 14 amino acids. V was shortened by 2 bases and J by 7 bases, with 12 bases between the two germline ends. The CDR3 sequence: CASSLAGLLNEQFF. CDR3 sequence (DNA): TGTGCCAGCAGTTTAGCGGGATTATTGAATGAGCAGTTCTTC.

This clonotype was counted many times. V and J are TRBV15 and TRBJ2-5; tentatively, D is TRBD1 (5 bases). Per the germline V gene, CDR1 is LNHNV and CDR2 is YYDKDF (reference sequence). The V gene lost 5 bases and the J gene lost 0 bases, with 16 bases spanning the gap. This CDR3 region has 16 residues. CDR3 in DNA: TGTGCCACCAGCCTAGGGGAAGTATCGTACCAAGAGACCCAGTACTTC. Translated: CATSLGEVSYQETQYF. The complete variable domain, with remaining parts taken from reference TRBV15 and TRBJ2-5, reads DAMVIQNPRYQVTQFGKPVTLSCSQTLNHNVMYWYQQKSSQAPKLLFHYYDKDFNNEADTPDNFQSRRPNTSFCFLDIRSPGLGDTAMYLCATSLGEVSYQETQYFGPGTRLLVL.

This clonotype has ten or more counts. V is TRBV11-3 and J is TRBJ2-4; D remains unclear. Germline V gene lookup returns CDR1 SGHNT and CDR2 YENEEA. V was pared by 8 bases and J by 0 bases, with 14 bases between. This CDR3 has 15 amino acids. CDR3 loop: CASGPDGIAKNIQYF. The CDR3 nucleotides read TGTGCCAGCGGTCCTGATGGAATAGCCAAAAACATTCAGTACTTC.

This clonotype has ten or more counts. The chain recombines TRBV3-1 with TRBJ1-6; perhaps TRBD1 as D (5 bases). The V gene lost 3 bases and the J gene lost 7 bases, with 7 bases spanning the gap. Germline CDR1 and CDR2: LGHDT and YNNKEL (reference sequence). This CDR3 region has 13 residues. As DNA, the CDR3 is TGTGCCAGCAGCCAGGGGCACAATTCACCCCTCCACTTT. Translation: CASSQGHNSPLHF.

This clonotype was observed at least ten times. The chain carries TRBV20-1 and TRBJ1-6; tentatively, D is TRBD1 (5 bases). V gave up 0 bases and J gave up 9 bases, with 12 bases separating them. The CDR3 loop spans 14 amino acids. Germline CDR1 and CDR2: DFQATT and SNEGSKA (reference sequence). This CDR3 reads CSAREGQNSSPLHF. CDR3 coding DNA: TGCAGTGCTAGAGAGGGGCAGAACTCTTCACCCCTCCACTTT.

The J gene is TRBJ2-7, the V gene TRBV11-2; 8 nucleotides align to TRBD2. Germline V gene data show CDR1 as SGHAT and CDR2 as FQNNGV. With V trimmed by 4 bases and J by 2 bases, 1 base remained unmatched. The CDR3 is 13 amino acids. The CDR3 loop is CASSSGLAYEQYF. Here the CDR3 DNA reads TGTGCCAGCAGCTCGGGACTAGCCTACGAGCAGTACTTC.

This rearrangement joins TRBV7-9 to TRBJ2-7; D may be TRBD1 or TRBD2 (5 bases each). This CDR3 is 15 amino acids long. Trimming took off 3 bases at V and 1 base at J, with 13 bases between the two ends. CDR1 and CDR2 (germline): SEHNR, FQNEAQ (reference sequence). CDR3 in amino acids: CASSFLDEGSYEQYF. The CDR3 DNA follows: TGTGCCAGCAGCTTCCTGGACGAGGGGTCCTACGAGCAGTACTTC.

This clonotype was detected ten times or more. The chain uses TRBV12-3 or TRBV12-4 and TRBJ1-5; 10 bases match TRBD1. After removal of 5 bases from V and 7 bases from J, the junction contained 5 bases not matched to a gene. This CDR3 region has 14 residues. The CDR3 here is CASSPGQGQQPQHF. The CDR3 DNA sequence: TGTGCCAGCAGTCCGGGACAGGGGCAGCAGCCCCAGCATTTT.